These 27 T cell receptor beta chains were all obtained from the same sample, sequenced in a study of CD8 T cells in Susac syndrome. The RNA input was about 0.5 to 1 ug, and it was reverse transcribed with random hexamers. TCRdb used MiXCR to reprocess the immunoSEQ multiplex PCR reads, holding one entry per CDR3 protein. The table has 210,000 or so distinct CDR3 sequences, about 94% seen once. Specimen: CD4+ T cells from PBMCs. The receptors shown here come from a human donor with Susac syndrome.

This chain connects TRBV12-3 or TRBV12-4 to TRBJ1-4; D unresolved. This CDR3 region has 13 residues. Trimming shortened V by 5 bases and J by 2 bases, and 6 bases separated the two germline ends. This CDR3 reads CASSRQTNEKLFF. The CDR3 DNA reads TGTGCCAGCAGTCGGCAGACTAATGAAAAACTGTTTTTT.

The chain's CDR3 is CASSLGPPSGANEQFF. CDR3 DNA: TGTGCCAGCAGCTTAGGTCCCCCTAGCGGGGCCAATGAGCAGTTCTTC. The chain employs TRBV7-3 and TRBJ2-1, with 9 bases lining up with TRBD2. Germline V gene lookup returns CDR1 SGHTA and CDR2 FQGTGA. The CDR3 extends over 16 amino acids. After removal of 2 bases from V and 6 bases from J, the junction contained 8 bases not matched to a gene.

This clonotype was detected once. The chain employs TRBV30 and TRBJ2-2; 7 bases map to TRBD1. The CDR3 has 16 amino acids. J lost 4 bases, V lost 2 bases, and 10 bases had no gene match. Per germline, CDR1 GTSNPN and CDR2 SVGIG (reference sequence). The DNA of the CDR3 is TGTGCCTGGAGTTCCGACAGGGAAGGAGGCACCGGGGAGCTGTTTTTT. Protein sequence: CAWSSDREGGTGELFF. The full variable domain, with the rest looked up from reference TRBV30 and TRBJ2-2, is SQTIHQWPATLVQPVGSPLSLECTVEGTSNPNLYWYRQAAGRGLQLLFYSVGIGQISSEVPQNLSASRPQDRQFILSSKKLLLSDSGFYLCAWSSDREGGTGELFFGEGSRLTVL.

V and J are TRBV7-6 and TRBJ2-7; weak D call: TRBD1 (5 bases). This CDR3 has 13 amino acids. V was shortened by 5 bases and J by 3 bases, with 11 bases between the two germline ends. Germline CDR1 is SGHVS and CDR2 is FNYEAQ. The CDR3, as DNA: TGTGCCAGCAGCCAAACCAGGGACTACGAGCAGTACTTC. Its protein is CASSQTRDYEQYF.

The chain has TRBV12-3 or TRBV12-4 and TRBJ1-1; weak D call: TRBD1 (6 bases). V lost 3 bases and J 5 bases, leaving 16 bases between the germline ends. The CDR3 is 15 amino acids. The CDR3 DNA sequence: TGTGCCAGCAGTTTGGGCAGGGGAATGGGGACTGAAGCTTTCTTT. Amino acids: CASSLGRGMGTEAFF.

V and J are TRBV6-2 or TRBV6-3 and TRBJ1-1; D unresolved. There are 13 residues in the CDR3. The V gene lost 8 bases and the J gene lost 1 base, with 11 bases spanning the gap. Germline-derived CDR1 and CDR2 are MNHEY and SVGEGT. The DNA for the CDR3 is TGTGCCAGCTCCCTTCGGAGGAACACTGAAGCTTTCTTT. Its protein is CASSLRRNTEAFF.

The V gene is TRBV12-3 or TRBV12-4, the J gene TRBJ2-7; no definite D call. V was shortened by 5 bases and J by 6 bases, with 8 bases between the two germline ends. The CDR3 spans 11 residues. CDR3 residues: CASSKPGEQYF. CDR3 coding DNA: TGTGCCAGCAGTAAACCAGGCGAGCAGTACTTC.

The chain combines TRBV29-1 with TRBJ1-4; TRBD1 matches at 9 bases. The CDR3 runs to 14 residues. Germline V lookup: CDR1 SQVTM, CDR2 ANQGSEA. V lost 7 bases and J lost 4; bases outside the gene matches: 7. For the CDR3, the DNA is TGCAGCGCCCGGGACAGGGACAATAATGAAAAACTGTTTTTT. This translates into CSARDRDNNEKLFF.

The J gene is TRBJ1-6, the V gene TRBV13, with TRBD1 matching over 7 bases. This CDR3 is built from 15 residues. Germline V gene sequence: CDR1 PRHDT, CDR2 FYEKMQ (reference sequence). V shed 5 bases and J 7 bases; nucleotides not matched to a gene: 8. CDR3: CASSPRDSPNSPLHF. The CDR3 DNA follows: TGTGCCAGCAGCCCTAGGGACAGTCCGAATTCACCCCTCCACTTT.

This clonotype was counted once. The CDR3 DNA follows: TGTGCCAGCAGCCCTACTAGCGCCCCTGAGACCCAGTACTTC. Translated: CASSPTSAPETQYF. The rearrangement links TRBV6-5 to TRBJ2-5; the match to TRBD2 covers 7 bases. This CDR3 has 14 residues. Germline-derived CDR1 and CDR2 are MNHEY and SVGAGI. Losses at the gene ends were 6 bases for V and 5 bases for J; bases not matched to a gene: 9.

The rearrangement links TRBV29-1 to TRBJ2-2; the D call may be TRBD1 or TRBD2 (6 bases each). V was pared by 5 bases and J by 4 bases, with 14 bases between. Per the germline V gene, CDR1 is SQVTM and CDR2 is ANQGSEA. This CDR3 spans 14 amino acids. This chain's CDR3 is CSVRVGGFTGELFF. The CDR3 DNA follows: TGCAGCGTTAGGGTAGGGGGGTTCACCGGGGAGCTGTTTTTT.

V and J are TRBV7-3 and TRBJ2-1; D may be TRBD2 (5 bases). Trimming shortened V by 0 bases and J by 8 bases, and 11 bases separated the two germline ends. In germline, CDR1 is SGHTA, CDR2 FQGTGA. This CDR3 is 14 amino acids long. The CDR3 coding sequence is TGTGCCAGCAGCTTAACCCCGCGGGCGGATGAGCAGTTCTTC. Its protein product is CASSLTPRADEQFF.

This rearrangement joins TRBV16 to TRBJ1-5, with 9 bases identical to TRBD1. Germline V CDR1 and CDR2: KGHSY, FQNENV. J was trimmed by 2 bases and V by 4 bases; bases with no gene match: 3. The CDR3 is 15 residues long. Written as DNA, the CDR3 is TGTGCCAGCAGCCCAAGGACAGGGGGCAATCAGCCCCAGCATTTT. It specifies CASSPRTGGNQPQHF.

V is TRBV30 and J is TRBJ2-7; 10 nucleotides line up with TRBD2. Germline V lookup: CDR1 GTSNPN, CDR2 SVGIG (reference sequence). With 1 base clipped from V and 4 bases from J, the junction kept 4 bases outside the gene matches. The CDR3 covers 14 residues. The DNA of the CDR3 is TGTGCCTGGAGTGGGACTAGCGGATATTACGAGCAGTACTTC. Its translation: CAWSGTSGYYEQYF.

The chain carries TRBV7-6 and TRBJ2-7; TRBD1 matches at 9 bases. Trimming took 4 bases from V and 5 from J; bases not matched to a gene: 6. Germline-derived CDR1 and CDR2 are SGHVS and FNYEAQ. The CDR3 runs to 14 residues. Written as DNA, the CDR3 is TGTGCCAGCAGCTGGTCACAGGGGGCAGACGAGCAGTACTTC. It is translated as CASSWSQGADEQYF.

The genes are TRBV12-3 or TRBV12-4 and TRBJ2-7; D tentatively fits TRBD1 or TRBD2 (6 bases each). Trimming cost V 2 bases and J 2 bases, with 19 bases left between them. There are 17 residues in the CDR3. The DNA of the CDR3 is TGTGCCAGCAGTTTATCGGGGGCCGATTCGGGGGCCTACGAGCAGTACTTC. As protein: CASSLSGADSGAYEQYF.

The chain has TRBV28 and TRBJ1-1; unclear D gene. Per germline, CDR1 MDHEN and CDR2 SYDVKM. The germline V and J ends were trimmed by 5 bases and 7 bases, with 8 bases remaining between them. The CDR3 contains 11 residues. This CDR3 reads CASSPWGEAFF. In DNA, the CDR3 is TGTGCCAGCAGTCCCTGGGGTGAAGCTTTCTTT.

For the CDR3, the DNA is TGTGCCAGCAGCCCCAGGGACAGCTCCTACGAGCAGTACTTC. It codes for CASSPRDSSYEQYF. V usage is TRBV7-9 and J usage is TRBJ2-7, with 7 nucleotides matching TRBD1. This CDR3 has 14 residues. Unmatched junction bases numbered 4, after V lost 5 bases and J lost 0 bases. Germline CDR1 reads SEHNR; CDR2 reads FQNEAQ (reference sequence). Combining the CDR3 with reference TRBV7-9 and TRBJ2-7 gives the whole variable domain DTGVSQNPRHKITKRGQNVTFRCDPISEHNRLYWYRQTLGQGPEFLTYFQNEAQLEKSRLLSDRFSAERPKGSFSTLEIQRTEQGDSAMYLCASSPRDSSYEQYFGPGTRLTVT.

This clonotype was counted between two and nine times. CDR3 loop: CASSLTSNYGYTF. CDR3 DNA sequence: TGTGCCAGCAGTTTAACATCAAACTATGGCTACACCTTC. This sequence joins TRBV12-3 or TRBV12-4 and TRBJ1-2; D unresolved. The CDR3 sequence is 13 residues long. V was shortened by 2 bases and J by 2 bases, with 6 bases between the two germline ends.

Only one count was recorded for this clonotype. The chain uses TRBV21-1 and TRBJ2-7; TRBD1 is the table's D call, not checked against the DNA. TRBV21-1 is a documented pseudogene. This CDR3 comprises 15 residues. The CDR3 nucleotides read TGTGCCAGCACCCGTAACGGGGTTCAGGGGCTCGAGCAGTACTTC. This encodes CASTRNGVQGLEQYF.

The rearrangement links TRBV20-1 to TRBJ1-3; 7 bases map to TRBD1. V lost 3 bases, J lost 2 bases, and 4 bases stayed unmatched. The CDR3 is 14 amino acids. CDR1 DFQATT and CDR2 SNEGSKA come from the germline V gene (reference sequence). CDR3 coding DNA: TGCAGTGCTAGCGTAGACAGGGCTGGAAACACCATATATTTT. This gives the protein CSASVDRAGNTIYF.

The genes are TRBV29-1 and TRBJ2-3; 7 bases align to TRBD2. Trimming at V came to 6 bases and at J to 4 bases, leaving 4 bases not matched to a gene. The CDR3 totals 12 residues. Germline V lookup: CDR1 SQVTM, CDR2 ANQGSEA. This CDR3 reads CSVERGADTQYF. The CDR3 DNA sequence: TGCAGCGTCGAACGGGGGGCAGATACGCAGTATTTT.

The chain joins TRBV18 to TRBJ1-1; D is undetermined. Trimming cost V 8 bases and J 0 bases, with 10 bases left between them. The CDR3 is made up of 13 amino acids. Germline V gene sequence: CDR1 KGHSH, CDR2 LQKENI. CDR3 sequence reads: CASRTDMNTEAFF. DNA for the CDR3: TGTGCCAGCCGGACTGATATGAACACTGAAGCTTTCTTT.

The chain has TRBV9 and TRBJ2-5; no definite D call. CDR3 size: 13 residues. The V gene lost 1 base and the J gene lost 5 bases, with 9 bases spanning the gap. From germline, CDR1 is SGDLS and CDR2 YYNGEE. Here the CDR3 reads CASSVYLAETQYF. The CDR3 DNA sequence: TGTGCCAGCAGCGTATATTTAGCCGAGACCCAGTACTTC.

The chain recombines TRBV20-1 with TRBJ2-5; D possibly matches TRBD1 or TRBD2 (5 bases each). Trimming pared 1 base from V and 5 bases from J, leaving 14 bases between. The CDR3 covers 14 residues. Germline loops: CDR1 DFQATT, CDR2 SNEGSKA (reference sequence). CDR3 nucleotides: TGCAGTGCTAGAGTCGTGGGGACGGTGGAGACCCAGTACTTC. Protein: CSARVVGTVETQYF.

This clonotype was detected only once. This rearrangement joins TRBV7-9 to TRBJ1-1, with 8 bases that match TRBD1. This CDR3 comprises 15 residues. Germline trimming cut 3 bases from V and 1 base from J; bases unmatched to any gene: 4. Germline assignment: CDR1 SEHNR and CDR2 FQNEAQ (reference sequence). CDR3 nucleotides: TGTGCCAGCAGCTTTGGAGGGACAGGGAACACTGAAGCTTTCTTT. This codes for CASSFGGTGNTEAFF.

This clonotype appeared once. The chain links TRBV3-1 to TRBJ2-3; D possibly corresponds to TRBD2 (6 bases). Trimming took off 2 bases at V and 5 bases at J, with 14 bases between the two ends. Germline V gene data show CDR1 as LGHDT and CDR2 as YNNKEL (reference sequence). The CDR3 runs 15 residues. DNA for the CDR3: TGTGCCAGCAGCCAAATGGAGTCTAGCGTAGATACGCAGTATTTT. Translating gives CASSQMESSVDTQYF.